The clone carrying this T cell receptor (beta chain) was observed many times. What it binds is not known. This sample was included in a study of Graves' ophthalmopathy and Graves' hyperthyroidism. The study's findings and limits: Most clonotypes expanded in thyroid above 0.001 frequency were present in blood too.

CDR3 regions of TCR beta were amplified from RNA transcripts. The authors performed first-round RT-PCR with HTBI primers and then a second-round multiplex PCR. TCRdb reprocessed the multiplex PCR reads via MiXCR and lists one record per CDR3 protein. The sample shows 360,000 or so distinct CDR3 sequences, about 16% of them seen only once. The clonotype comes from a young woman with Graves' ophthalmopathy. The sequencing sample was made of peripheral blood.

Written as DNA, the CDR3 is TGCGCCAGCAGCTTAGGGGAGGTAACAAAAGCTTTCTTT. Its protein is CASSLGEVTKAFF. The rearrangement uses TRBV5-1 and TRBJ1-1, with D tentatively TRBD1 (5 bases). V was trimmed by 2 bases and J by 9 bases, leaving 14 bases between them. The CDR3 contains 13 residues. Germline V gene lookup returns CDR1 SGHRS and CDR2 YFSETQ. The whole variable domain, filled in from reference TRBV5-1 and TRBJ1-1, reads KAGVTQTPRYLIKTRGQQVTLSCSPISGHRSVSWYQQTPGQGLQFLFEYFSETQRNKGNFPGRFSGRQFSNSRSEMNVSTLELGDSALYLCASSLGEVTKAFFGQGTRLTVV.